This entry concerns a single T cell receptor (beta chain). Random hexamers were used to reverse transcribe an amount of about 0.45 to 1 ug RNA. TCRdb analysed the immunoSEQ multiplex PCR reads with MiXCR anew, one entry per CDR3 protein. Of approximately 150,000 distinct CDR3 sequences in the sample, approximately 94% are singletons; the top ten hold 0.075% to 0.09%. The CDR3 totals 11 residues. V lost 7 bases and J 4 bases, leaving 7 bases between the germline ends. The data belong to a study of CD8 T cells in Susac syndrome. Sequencing used CD4+ T cells from PBMCs. This clonotype was obtained from a human donor with Susac syndrome. The V call is TRBV23-1, the J call TRBJ1-2; D gene unclear. TRBV23-1 is known as an ORF, though its function is uncertain. The CDR3 bases are TGCGCCAGCACGAATACCTATGGCTACACCTTC. Protein product: CASTNTYGYTF.